The clone carrying this T cell receptor beta chain was seen repeatedly, ten times or more. The antigen remains unidentified. At the time of active disease, bone marrow was collected from every patient. This specimen comes from a study of read filtering for tumor transcriptome and immune sequencing. On the study more broadly: The cohort had about 16 men and more than 11 women aged roughly 40 to 90, mean roughly 66 years. DNase treatment preceded whole-transcriptome library preparation. Study conclusions and caveats: Approximately 80% of IR-seq clonotypes had one read, totaling 3% to 4.5% of reads; RNA-seq: approximately 75% and 45%.

From 350 to 500 ng of RNA, a library with molecular barcoded alpha/delta and beta/gamma adaptors was made. TCRdb passed the reads through MiXCR, listing each CDR3 protein once. The sample yields 100,000 to 150,000 distinct CDR3 sequences, about an eighth seen once. The CDR3 runs to 13 residues. V dropped 4 bases and J dropped 4 bases, with 11 bases sitting between them. From germline, CDR1 is SGHRS and CDR2 YFSETQ. The sequencing input was a population of CD138-negative cells sorted from bone marrow. The chain is built from TRBV5-1 and TRBJ1-2, with no clear D. This TCR was recovered from a donor aged 40 or over with multiple myeloma. The CDR3 region is CASSPDVFYGYTF. The CDR3, as DNA: TGCGCCAGCAGCCCGGACGTCTTCTATGGCTACACCTTC.